The 11 T cell receptor beta chains in this list originate from one sample, sequenced in a study of blood T cell repertoires in COVID-19. Sequencing was performed with immunoSEQ multiplex PCR; in TCRdb, only in-frame clones are kept and a portion is missing. Of about 150,000 clones in the sample, 90% were seen once. Input material: peripheral blood. These receptors originate from a man aged 50-60 years with acute or convalescent COVID-19.

CDR3 loop: CASSRNMGSSYNEQFF. The CDR3 bases are TGTGCCAGCAGCCGGAACATGGGGAGCTCCTACAATGAGCAGTTCTTC. J is TRBJ2-1 and V is TRBV7-6, with D possibly TRBD2 on 5 matching bases. With 5 bases removed from V and 0 bases from J, the gap between germline ends came to 14 bases. Germline-derived CDR1 and CDR2 are SGHVS and FNYEAQ. The CDR3 runs to 16 residues. Variable domain in full (rest from reference TRBV7-6 and TRBJ2-1): GAGVSQSPRYKVTKRGQDVALRCDPISGHVSLYWYRQALGQGPEFLTYFNYEAQQDKSGLPNDRFSAERPEGSISTLTIQRTEQRDSAMYRCASSRNMGSSYNEQFFGPGTRLTVL.

The chain employs TRBV30 and TRBJ2-2, with a weak D call TRBD2 (5 bases). The CDR3 totals 15 residues. Germline lookup yields CDR1 GTSNPN and CDR2 SVGIG (reference sequence). V shed 0 bases and J shed 2 bases, with 10 bases lying between them. The CDR3 loop is CAWSVATGNTGELFF. The CDR3 DNA is TGTGCCTGGAGTGTAGCGACGGGAAACACCGGGGAGCTGTTTTTT.

A few counts support this clone. The rearrangement joins TRBV6-2 or TRBV6-3 to TRBJ1-5; 7 nucleotides line up with TRBD1. Per the germline V gene, CDR1 is MNHEY and CDR2 is SVGEGT. The trim removed 3 bases at V and 9 bases at J, leaving 14 bases unmatched. CDR3 length equals 16 residues. This chain's CDR3 is CASSYEPGQDRWPQHF. DNA of the CDR3: TGTGCCAGCAGTTATGAGCCAGGACAGGATCGGTGGCCCCAGCATTTT.

The rearrangement uses TRBV4-1 and TRBJ2-3; tentatively, D is TRBD2 (5 bases). The CDR3 runs 17 residues. V was clipped by 4 bases and J by 5 bases, with 22 bases between them. In germline, CDR1 is MGHRA, CDR2 YSYEKL. In DNA, the CDR3 is TGCGCCAGCAGCCTCAACCTCGGGCGGGTCGCTATAGATACGCAGTATTTT. Translated, it gives CASSLNLGRVAIDTQYF.

The CDR3 reads CSASKETSGIYEQYF. The CDR3 DNA reads TGCAGTGCTAGTAAAGAAACTAGCGGGATCTACGAGCAGTACTTC. The chain combines TRBV20-1 with TRBJ2-7; TRBD2 aligns across 10 bases. Germline trimming cut 3 bases from V and 3 bases from J; bases unmatched to any gene: 8. This CDR3 spans 15 amino acids. Germline assignment: CDR1 DFQATT and CDR2 SNEGSKA (reference sequence).

This rearrangement joins TRBV5-1 to TRBJ2-5; 7 bases fit TRBD2. The CDR3 runs 14 residues. The V gene end was trimmed by 3 bases and the J gene end by 3 bases; junction bases not matched to a gene: 5. Germline values: CDR1 SGHRS, CDR2 YFSETQ. The CDR3 coding sequence is TGCGCCAGCAGCTCGGGAGGAGGAGAAGAGACCCAGTACTTC. It specifies CASSSGGGEETQYF.

The gene calls are TRBV5-1 and TRBJ2-3, with TRBD2 identical over 9 bases. The CDR3 totals 16 residues. Germline trimming cut 6 bases from V and 6 bases from J; bases unmatched to any gene: 14. Germline V gives CDR1 SGHRS, CDR2 YFSETQ. CDR3 protein: CASTIAAGGAGDTQYF. DNA of the CDR3: TGCGCCAGCACCATAGCTGCGGGAGGGGCGGGGGATACGCAGTATTTT.

CDR3: CASSMTPSYEQYV. Here the CDR3 DNA reads TGTGCCAGCAGCATGACTCCCTCCTACGAGCAGTACGTC. The chain uses TRBV6-2 or TRBV6-3 and TRBJ2-7; no clear D. The CDR3 length is 13 residues. Germline-derived CDR1 and CDR2 are MNHEY and SVGEGT. The V and J ends lost 6 bases and 0 bases respectively, with 9 bases between them.

The DNA for the CDR3 is TGTGCCTGGAGTACAGTTCACTACGAGCAGTACTTC. It yields the protein CAWSTVHYEQYF. This rearrangement joins TRBV30 to TRBJ2-7, with unresolved D. The CDR3 runs 12 residues. Germline CDR1 is GTSNPN and CDR2 is SVGIG (reference sequence). V lost 2 bases to trimming and J lost 3 bases, with 8 bases between them.

This chain links TRBV4-1 with TRBJ2-5, with unresolved D. CDR3 size: 13 residues. CDR1 is MGHRA and CDR2 is YSYEKL in the germline V gene. V was shortened by 1 base and J by 4 bases, with 7 bases between the two germline ends. The CDR3 DNA sequence: TGCGCCAGCAGCCAAGCTGTGAGAGAGACCCAGTACTTC. Its translation is CASSQAVRETQYF.

CDR3 nucleotides: TGCGCCAGCAGCCAAGGGGTCGAGCGCGGGAGATCCGATGAGCAGTTCTTC. This sequence encodes CASSQGVERGRSDEQFF. The chain employs TRBV4-1 and TRBJ2-1, with 7 bases fitting TRBD2. The V and J ends lost 1 base and 8 bases, in that order; junction bases with no gene match: 14. The germline CDR1 and CDR2 sequences are MGHRA and YSYEKL. This CDR3 has 17 amino acids.